This is a list of T cell receptor beta chains from one sample in a study of beta chain features in type 1 diabetes. Produced via immunoSEQ multiplex PCR; TCRdb's table is partial and in-frame only. The sample holds 600,000 to 700,000 clones, approximately 13% seen once. Sequenced sample: naive CD4+ T cells from blood. The origin of the receptors is a man aged 25 to 45 with type 1 diabetes. Both conserved end residues are part of each CDR3. Fields, in order: V gene, J gene, clone size, D gene, CDR3 protein, CDR3 DNA. A D gene is named only where the DNA matches it firmly. Expanded clones get a size class; other rows say once, few or many, or leave the size out.

TRBV2	TRBJ1-6	NA	TRBD1	CASESSGTGASPLHF	TGTGCCAGCGAGAGCTCCGGGACAGGGGCCTCACCCCTCCACTTT
TRBV7-2	TRBJ1-1	few	NA	CASSLAEGMNTEAFF	TGTGCCAGCAGCTTAGCAGAGGGTATGAACACTGAAGCTTTCTTT
TRBV7-9	TRBJ2-5	NA	TRBD1	CASSTGTGGLGETQYF	TGTGCCAGCAGCACCGGGACAGGGGGTCTTGGAGAGACCCAGTACTTC
TRBV5-6	TRBJ2-5	NA	NA	CASSIRPGPSEETQYF	TGTGCCAGCAGCATACGACCCGGGCCCTCGGAGGAGACCCAGTACTTC
TRBV2	TRBJ2-2	NA	NA	CASSEEVTGELFF	TGTGCCAGCAGTGAAGAGGTTACCGGGGAGCTGTTTTTT
TRBV10-3	TRBJ2-5	few	NA	CATRGARGSETQYF	TGTGCCACCCGGGGGGCGCGTGGGTCCGAGACCCAGTACTTC
TRBV4-3	TRBJ1-5	few	NA	CASSQDYQQVSNQPQHF	TGCGCCAGCAGCCAAGATTACCAACAGGTGAGCAATCAGCCCCAGCATTTT
TRBV2	TRBJ2-5	NA	NA	CASLGGVTQYF	TGTGCCAGCCTGGGGGGAGTGACCCAGTACTTC
TRBV19	TRBJ1-5	NA	NA	CASSPGRGQPQHF	TGTGCCAGTAGCCCAGGGAGGGGGCAGCCCCAGCATTTT
TRBV6-5	TRBJ2-1	NA	NA	CASSLQQSSYNEQFF	TGTGCCAGCAGCCTTCAGCAGAGCTCCTACAATGAGCAGTTCTTC
TRBV6-6	TRBJ1-1	few	NA	CASSYQGDTEAFF	TGTGCCAGCAGTTACCAGGGAGACACTGAAGCTTTCTTT